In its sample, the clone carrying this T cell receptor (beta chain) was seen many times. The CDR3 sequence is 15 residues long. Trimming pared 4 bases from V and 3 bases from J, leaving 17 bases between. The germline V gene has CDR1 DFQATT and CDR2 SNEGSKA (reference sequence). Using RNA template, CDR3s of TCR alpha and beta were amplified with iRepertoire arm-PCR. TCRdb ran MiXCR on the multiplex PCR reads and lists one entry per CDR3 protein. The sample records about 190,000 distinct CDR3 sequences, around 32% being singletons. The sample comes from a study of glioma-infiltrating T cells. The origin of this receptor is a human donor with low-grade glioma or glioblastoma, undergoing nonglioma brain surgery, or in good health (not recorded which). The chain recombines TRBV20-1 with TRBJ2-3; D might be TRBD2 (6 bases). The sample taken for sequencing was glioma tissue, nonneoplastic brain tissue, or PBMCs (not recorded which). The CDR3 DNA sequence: TGCAGTGCTATTAGTGGAGAACTAGCTACAGATACGCAGTATTTT. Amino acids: CSAISGELATDTQYF.